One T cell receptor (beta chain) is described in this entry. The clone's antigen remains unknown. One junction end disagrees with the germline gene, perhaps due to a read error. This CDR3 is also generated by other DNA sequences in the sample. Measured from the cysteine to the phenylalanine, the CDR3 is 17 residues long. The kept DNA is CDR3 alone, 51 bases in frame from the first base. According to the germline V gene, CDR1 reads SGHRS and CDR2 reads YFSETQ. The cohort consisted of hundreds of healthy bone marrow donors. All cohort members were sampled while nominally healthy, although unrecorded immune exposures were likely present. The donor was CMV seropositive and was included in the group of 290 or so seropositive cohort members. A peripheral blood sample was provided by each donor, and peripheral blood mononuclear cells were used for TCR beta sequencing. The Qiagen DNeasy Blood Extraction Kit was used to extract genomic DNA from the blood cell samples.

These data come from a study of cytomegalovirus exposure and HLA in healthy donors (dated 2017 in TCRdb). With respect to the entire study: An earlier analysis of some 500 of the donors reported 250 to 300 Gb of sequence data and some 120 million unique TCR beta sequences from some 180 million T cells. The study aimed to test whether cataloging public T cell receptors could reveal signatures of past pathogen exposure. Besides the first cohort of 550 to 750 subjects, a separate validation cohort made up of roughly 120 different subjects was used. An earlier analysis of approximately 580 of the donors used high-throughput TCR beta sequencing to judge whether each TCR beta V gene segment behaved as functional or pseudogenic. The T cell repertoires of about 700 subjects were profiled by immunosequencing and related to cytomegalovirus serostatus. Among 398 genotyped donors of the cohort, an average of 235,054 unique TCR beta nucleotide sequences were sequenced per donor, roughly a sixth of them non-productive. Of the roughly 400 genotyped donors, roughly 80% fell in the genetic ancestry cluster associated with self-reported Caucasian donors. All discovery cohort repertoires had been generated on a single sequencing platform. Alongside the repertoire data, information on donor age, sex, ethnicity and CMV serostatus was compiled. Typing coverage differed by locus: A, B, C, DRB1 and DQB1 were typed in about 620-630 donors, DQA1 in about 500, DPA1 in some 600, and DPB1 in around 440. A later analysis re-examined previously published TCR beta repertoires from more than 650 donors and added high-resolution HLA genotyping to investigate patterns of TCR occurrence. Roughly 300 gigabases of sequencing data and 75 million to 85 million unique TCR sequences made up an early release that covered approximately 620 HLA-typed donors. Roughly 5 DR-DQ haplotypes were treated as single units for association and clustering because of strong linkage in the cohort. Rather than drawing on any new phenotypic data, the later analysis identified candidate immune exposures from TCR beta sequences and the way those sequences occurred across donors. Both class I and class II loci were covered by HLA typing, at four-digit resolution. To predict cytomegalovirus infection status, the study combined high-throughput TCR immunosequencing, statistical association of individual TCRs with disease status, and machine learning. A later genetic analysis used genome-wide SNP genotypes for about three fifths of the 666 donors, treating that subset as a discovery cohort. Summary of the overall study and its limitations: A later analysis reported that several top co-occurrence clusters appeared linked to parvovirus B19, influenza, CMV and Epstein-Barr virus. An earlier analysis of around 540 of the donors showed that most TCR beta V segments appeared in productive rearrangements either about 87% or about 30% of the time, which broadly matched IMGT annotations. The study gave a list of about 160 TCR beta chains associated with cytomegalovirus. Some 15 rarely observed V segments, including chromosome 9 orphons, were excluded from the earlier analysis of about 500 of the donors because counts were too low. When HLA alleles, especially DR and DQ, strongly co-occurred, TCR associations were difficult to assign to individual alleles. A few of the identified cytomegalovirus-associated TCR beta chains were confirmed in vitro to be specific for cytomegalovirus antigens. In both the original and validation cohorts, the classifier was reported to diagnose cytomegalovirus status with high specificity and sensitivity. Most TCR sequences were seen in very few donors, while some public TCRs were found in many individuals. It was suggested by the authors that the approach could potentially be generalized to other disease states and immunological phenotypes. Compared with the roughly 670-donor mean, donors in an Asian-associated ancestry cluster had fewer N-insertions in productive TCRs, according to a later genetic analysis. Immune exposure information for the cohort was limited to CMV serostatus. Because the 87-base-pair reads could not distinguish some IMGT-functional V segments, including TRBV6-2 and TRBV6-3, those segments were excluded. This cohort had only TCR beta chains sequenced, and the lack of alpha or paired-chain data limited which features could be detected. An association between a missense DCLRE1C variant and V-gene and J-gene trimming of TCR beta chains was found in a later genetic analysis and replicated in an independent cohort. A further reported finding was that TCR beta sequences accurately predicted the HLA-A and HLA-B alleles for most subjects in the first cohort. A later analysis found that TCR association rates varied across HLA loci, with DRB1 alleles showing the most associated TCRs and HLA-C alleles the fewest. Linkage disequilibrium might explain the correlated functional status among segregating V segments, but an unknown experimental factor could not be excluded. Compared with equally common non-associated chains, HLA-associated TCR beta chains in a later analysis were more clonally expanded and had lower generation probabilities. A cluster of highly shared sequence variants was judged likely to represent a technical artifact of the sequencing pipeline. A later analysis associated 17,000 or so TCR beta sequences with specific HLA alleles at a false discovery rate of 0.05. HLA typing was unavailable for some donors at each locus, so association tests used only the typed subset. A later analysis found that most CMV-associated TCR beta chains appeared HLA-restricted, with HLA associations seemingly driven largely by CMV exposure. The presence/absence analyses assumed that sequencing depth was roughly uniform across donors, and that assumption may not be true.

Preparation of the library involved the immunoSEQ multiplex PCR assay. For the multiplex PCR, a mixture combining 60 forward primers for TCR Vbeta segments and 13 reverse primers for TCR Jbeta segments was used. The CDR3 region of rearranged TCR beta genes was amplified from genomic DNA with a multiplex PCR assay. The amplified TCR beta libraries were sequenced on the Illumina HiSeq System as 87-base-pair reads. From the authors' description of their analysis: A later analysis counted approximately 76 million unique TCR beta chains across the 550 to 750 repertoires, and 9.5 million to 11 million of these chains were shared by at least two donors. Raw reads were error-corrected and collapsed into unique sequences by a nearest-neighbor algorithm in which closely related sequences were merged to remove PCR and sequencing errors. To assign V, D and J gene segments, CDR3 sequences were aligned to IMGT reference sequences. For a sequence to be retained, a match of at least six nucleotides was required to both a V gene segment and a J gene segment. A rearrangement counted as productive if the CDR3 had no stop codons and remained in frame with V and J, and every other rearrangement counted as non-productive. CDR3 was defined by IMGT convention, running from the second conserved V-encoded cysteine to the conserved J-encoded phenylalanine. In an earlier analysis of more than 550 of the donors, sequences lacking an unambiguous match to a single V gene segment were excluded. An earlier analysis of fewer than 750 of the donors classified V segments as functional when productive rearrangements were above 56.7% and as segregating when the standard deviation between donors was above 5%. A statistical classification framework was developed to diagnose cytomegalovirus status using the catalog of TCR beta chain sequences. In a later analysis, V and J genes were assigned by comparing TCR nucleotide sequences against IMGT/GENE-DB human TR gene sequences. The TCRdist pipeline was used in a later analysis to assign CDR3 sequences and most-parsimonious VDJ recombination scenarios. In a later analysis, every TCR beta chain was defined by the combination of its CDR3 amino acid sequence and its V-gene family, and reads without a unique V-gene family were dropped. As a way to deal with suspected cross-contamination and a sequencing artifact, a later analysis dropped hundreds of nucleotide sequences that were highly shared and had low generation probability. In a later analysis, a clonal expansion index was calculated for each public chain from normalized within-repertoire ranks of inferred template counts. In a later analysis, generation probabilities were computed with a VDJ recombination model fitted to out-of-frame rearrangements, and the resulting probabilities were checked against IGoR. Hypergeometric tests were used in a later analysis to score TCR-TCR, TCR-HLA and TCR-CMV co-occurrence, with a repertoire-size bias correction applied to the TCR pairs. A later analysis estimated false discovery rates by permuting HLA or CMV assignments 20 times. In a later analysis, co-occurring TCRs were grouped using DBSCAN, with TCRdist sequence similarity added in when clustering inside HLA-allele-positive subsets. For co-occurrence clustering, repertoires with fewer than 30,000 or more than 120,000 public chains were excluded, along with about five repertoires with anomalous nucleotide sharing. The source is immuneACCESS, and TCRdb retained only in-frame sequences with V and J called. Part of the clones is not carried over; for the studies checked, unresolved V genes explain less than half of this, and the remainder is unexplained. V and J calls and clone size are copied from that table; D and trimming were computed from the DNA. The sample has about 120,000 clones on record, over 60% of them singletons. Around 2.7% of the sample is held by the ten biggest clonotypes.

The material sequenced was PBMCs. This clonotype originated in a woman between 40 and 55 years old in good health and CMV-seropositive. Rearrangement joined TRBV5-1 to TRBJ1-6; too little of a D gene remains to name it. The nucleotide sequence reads TGCGCCAGCAGCCCCCGTGTGGGGAGCTCCTATAATTCCCCCCTCCACTTT. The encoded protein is CASSPRVGSSYNSPLHF. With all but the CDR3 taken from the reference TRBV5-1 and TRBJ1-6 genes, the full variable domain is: KAGVTQTPRYLIKTRGQQVTLSCSPISGHRSVSWYQQTPGQGLQFLFEYFSETQRNKGNFPGRFSGRQFSNSRSEMNVSTLELGDSALYLCASSPRVGSSYNSPLHFGNGTRLTVT.